The 21 T cell receptor beta chains below come from one sample, sequenced in a study of PD-1 blockade in classical Hodgkin lymphoma (dated by TCRdb to about 2020). Interpreted using the paper, the time point label stands for: cycle 4 day 1 (C4D1), after less than 7 weeks of nivolumab. Relapse after autologous stem cell transplantation had occurred in all trial patients, and cohorts A, B and C were distinguished by prior brentuximab vedotin exposure. A Miltenyi CD4+ T cell isolation kit was used for magnetic negative selection to purify CD4+ T cells from thawed PBMCs. The library was obtained by the immunoSEQ multiplex PCR assay. TCRdb stores this immuneACCESS table with in-frame sequences only. Part of the clones is absent; in the studies checked, under half of the shortfall reflects unresolved V genes, and no reason is known for the rest. The sample contains roughly 32,000 clones, roughly 92% of them found a single time. Of the sample, roughly 0.3% falls within the top ten clones.

The sequencing here drew on CD4+ T cells from blood, taken before the fourth cycle of nivolumab. The receptors were sampled from a human donor with classical Hodgkin lymphoma.

The CDR3 sequence is CASSGQGMDGYEQYF. DNA for the CDR3: TGTGCCAGCAGTGGACAGGGGATGGATGGCTACGAGCAGTACTTC. The rearrangement joins TRBV28 to TRBJ2-7, with 9 bases identical to TRBD1. The CDR3 is 15 amino acids. V trimming: 5 bases; J trimming: 3 bases; junction bases outside the gene matches: 8. The germline V gene encodes CDR1 MDHEN and CDR2 SYDVKM.

This chain links TRBV6-1 with TRBJ1-3; 8 nucleotides line up with TRBD1. The CDR3 is 16 amino acids. CDR1 and CDR2 (germline): MNHNS, SASEGT. The trim removed 2 bases at V and 2 bases at J, leaving 5 bases unmatched. The chain's CDR3 is CASSEQPTGAGNTIYF. The CDR3 coding sequence is TGTGCCAGCAGTGAACAACCGACAGGGGCTGGAAACACCATATATTTT.

The chain uses TRBV6-5 and TRBJ1-1, with D perhaps matching TRBD1 (5 bases). The CDR3 totals 16 residues. Germline-derived CDR1 and CDR2 are MNHEY and SVGAGI. The ends were cut back, 0 bases at V and 4 bases at J, with 15 bases in the middle. The DNA for the CDR3 is TGTGCCAGCAGTTACTCCGGTGGGGGAGGGCTCACTGAAGCTTTCTTT. Protein: CASSYSGGGGLTEAFF.

This clone was seen a single time. The chain links TRBV7-9 to TRBJ1-2, with TRBD1 matching 7 bases. From germline, CDR1 is SEHNR and CDR2 FQNEAQ (reference sequence). CDR3 length equals 15 residues. V gave up 1 base and J gave up 7 bases; unmatched junction bases: 9. CDR3 in amino acids: CASSLGAPGGVGYTF. For the CDR3, the DNA is TGTGCCAGCAGCTTAGGGGCCCCAGGGGGAGTTGGCTACACCTTC.

The genes are TRBV6-5 and TRBJ2-1; D gene ambiguous. The V gene's germline CDR1 is MNHEY and CDR2 SVGAGI. The length of the CDR3 is 15 residues. V dropped 2 bases and J dropped 4 bases, with 12 bases sitting between them. The DNA for the CDR3 is TGTGCCAGCAGTTACGAGGCGACTCGGTACAATGAGCAGTTCTTC. Its translation is CASSYEATRYNEQFF.

The gene calls are TRBV6-6 and TRBJ2-2; 8 nucleotides align to TRBD2. This CDR3 is built from 15 residues. Germline V gene lookup returns CDR1 MNHNY and CDR2 SVGAGI (reference sequence). V was clipped by 8 bases and J by 5 bases; unmatched bases: 10. This CDR3 is CASLNSGRGTGELFF. The CDR3 DNA is TGTGCCAGCCTAAACAGCGGGAGAGGGACCGGGGAGCTGTTTTTT.

This chain joins TRBV6-5 and TRBJ2-2; 7 bases are shared with TRBD2. CDR1 and CDR2 from the germline V gene are MNHEY and SVGAGI. The CDR3 length is 15 residues. After removal of 6 bases from V and 4 bases from J, the junction contained 8 bases not matched to a gene. CDR3 loop: CASSPAGETTGELFF. The DNA for the CDR3 is TGTGCCAGCAGCCCCGCGGGAGAGACCACCGGGGAGCTGTTTTTT.

This chain connects TRBV28 to TRBJ1-2; a possible D gene is TRBD1 (5 bases). The CDR3 loop spans 15 amino acids. Looked up from germline, CDR1 is MDHEN and CDR2 is SYDVKM. Trimming left V 5 bases short and J 3 bases short, with 16 bases between. The CDR3 region has the DNA TGTGCCAGCAGTCGCCCCGGACGGGGCCACTATGGCTACACCTTC. Its protein is CASSRPGRGHYGYTF.

The V call is TRBV9, the J call TRBJ2-5; 7 bases fit TRBD2. The CDR3 runs to 16 residues. Germline CDR1 is SGDLS and CDR2 is YYNGEE. V gave up 4 bases and J gave up 7 bases; unmatched junction bases: 16. The CDR3 here is CASSPPEASGDRTQYF. The CDR3 DNA reads TGTGCCAGCAGCCCACCGGAAGCTAGCGGTGATAGGACCCAGTACTTC.

The CDR3 region has the DNA TGTGCCAGCAGTGTAAGGACGGTTCACTCTGGAAACACCATATATTTT. Residues: CASSVRTVHSGNTIYF. The gene calls are TRBV2 and TRBJ1-3; D unresolved. The CDR3 contains 16 residues. The V end was cut by 4 bases, the J end by 0 bases, with 13 bases between. Germline CDR1 reads SNHLY; CDR2 reads FYNNEI. Variable domain in full (rest from reference TRBV2 and TRBJ1-3): EPEVTQTPSHQVTQMGQEVILRCVPISNHLYFYWYRQILGQKVEFLVSFYNNEISEKSEIFDDQFSVERPDGSNFTLKIRSTKLEDSAMYFCASSVRTVHSGNTIYFGEGSWLTVV.

The chain joins TRBV28 to TRBJ1-2; a possible D gene is TRBD1 (5 bases). V was cut by 6 bases and J by 5 bases, with 19 bases left in between. This CDR3 has 15 amino acids. CDR1 is MDHEN and CDR2 is SYDVKM in the germline V gene. This CDR3 reads CASRRRSGGLYGYTF. CDR3 nucleotides: TGTGCCAGCAGGCGCCGCAGCGGGGGGTTGTATGGCTACACCTTC.

The chain carries TRBV6-1 and TRBJ2-3; D is unresolved. Germline lookup yields CDR1 MNHNS and CDR2 SASEGT. The V and J ends lost 3 bases and 7 bases respectively, with 8 bases between them. The CDR3 covers 12 residues. CDR3 amino acids: CASSDYAHTQYF. CDR3 coding DNA: TGTGCCAGCAGTGACTACGCCCATACGCAGTATTTT.

J is TRBJ2-5 and V is TRBV5-1; 12 bases line up with TRBD2. CDR3 size: 16 residues. V lost 6 bases to trimming and J lost 5 bases; unmatched junction nucleotides: 11. Germline V lookup: CDR1 SGHRS, CDR2 YFSETQ. Here the CDR3 DNA reads TGCGCCAGCACCGGCGGAGGGCTAGCGGGAGGGGAGACCCAGTACTTC. This codes for CASTGGGLAGGETQYF.

The rearrangement links TRBV2 to TRBJ2-2; tentative D call: TRBD2 (6 bases). Germline V CDR1 and CDR2: SNHLY, FYNNEI. The CDR3 has 14 residues. Trimming took off 7 bases at V and 4 bases at J, with 13 bases between the two ends. The CDR3 DNA reads TGTGCCAGCATTGAGGCGGGACTCACCGGGGAGCTGTTTTTT. This translates into CASIEAGLTGELFF.

The chain uses TRBV4-1 and TRBJ1-2; 7 bases fit TRBD1. The germline CDR1 and CDR2 sequences are MGHRA and YSYEKL. CDR3 size: 14 residues. J gave up 3 bases and V 1 base, and 2 bases lay outside the gene matches. The DNA for the CDR3 is TGCGCCAGCAGCCAAGGTGGACAGGACTATGGCTACACCTTC. It specifies CASSQGGQDYGYTF.

The chain recombines TRBV27 with TRBJ1-3; D might be TRBD1 (5 bases). V lost 5 bases and J lost 1, with 15 bases in between. Germline V gives CDR1 MNHEY, CDR2 SMNVEV (reference sequence). There are 16 residues in the CDR3. Here the CDR3 reads CASSPHSGLSGNTIYF. For the CDR3, the DNA is TGTGCCAGCAGTCCACACTCAGGGCTATCTGGAAACACCATATATTTT.

The gene calls are TRBV5-1 and TRBJ2-7, with a weak D call TRBD1 (5 bases). The CDR3 has 15 amino acids. Germline V gene data show CDR1 as SGHRS and CDR2 as YFSETQ. V was trimmed by 5 bases and J by 2 bases, leaving 17 bases between them. DNA of the CDR3: TGCGCCAGCAGTTATGGTCCTGGGGCACCCTACGAGCAGTACTTC. This gives the protein CASSYGPGAPYEQYF.

This chain joins TRBV7-2 and TRBJ1-1; possibly TRBD1 for D (6 bases). The germline V gene encodes CDR1 SGHTA and CDR2 FQGNSA. With 4 bases removed from V and 1 base from J, the gap between germline ends came to 10 bases. This CDR3 contains 14 residues. The CDR3 DNA is TGTGCCAGCAGCTCCTCACAGGGGAACACTGAAGCTTTCTTT. This codes for CASSSSQGNTEAFF. The whole variable domain, filled in from reference TRBV7-2 and TRBJ1-1, reads GAGVSQSPSNKVTEKGKDVELRCDPISGHTALYWYRQSLGQGLEFLIYFQGNSAPDKSGLPSDRFSAERTGGSVSTLTIQRTQQEDSAVYLCASSSSQGNTEAFFGQGTRLTVV.

The chain joins TRBV14 to TRBJ1-5, with D hard to call. CDR1 and CDR2 (germline): SGHDN, FVKESK. The CDR3 runs to 14 residues. V gave up 1 base and J gave up 5 bases, with 9 bases separating them. In DNA, the CDR3 is TGTGCCAGCAGCCAAGTTGGCATAGATCAGCCCCAGCATTTT. Its translation: CASSQVGIDQPQHF.

The gene calls are TRBV20-1 and TRBJ2-3; no reliable D call. The CDR3 totals 11 residues. Germline V CDR1 and CDR2: DFQATT, SNEGSKA (reference sequence). Trimming took 2 bases from V and 3 from J, leaving 3 bases between them. In nucleotides, the CDR3 is TGCAGTGCTAGAATGACAGATACGCAGTATTTT. Encoded protein: CSARMTDTQYF.

The gene calls are TRBV6-4 and TRBJ2-3, with 9 bases lining up with TRBD2. The CDR3 runs 16 residues. Germline V gene sequence: CDR1 MRHNA, CDR2 SNTAGT. Unmatched junction bases numbered 3, after V lost 0 bases and J lost 2 bases. The CDR3 region is CASSDSSGSLTDTQYF. The CDR3 DNA reads as TGTGCCAGCAGTGACTCTAGCGGGAGCCTCACAGATACGCAGTATTTT.